This T cell receptor (beta chain) came from a study of control samples from healthy donors and cancer patients (dated by TCRdb to the early 2020s). Trimming costs V 4 bases and J 7 bases, and their ends lie 8 bases apart. Taken from the germline V gene, the CDR1 and CDR2 loops are MNHEY and SVGAGI. The CDR3 holds 11 amino acids from the cysteine to the phenylalanine. Only CDR3 DNA remains: 33 bases, in frame from the first base. Notes on this clone: Its antigen is still unknown. No base quality values were provided; no much bigger clone lies one nucleotide off.

Receptor libraries were prepared by the immunoSEQ multiplex PCR assay. Here the immuneACCESS table is served through TCRdb, limited to in-frame sequences with V and J called. Missing clones are a known gap in these copies; in checked studies unresolved V genes cover under half, and the rest lacks a known reason. Within this sample are fewer than 120,000 clones, with around nine tenths of them counted one time only. The ten largest clonotypes hold roughly 4% of the sample. The chain is encoded by TRBV6-5 joined to TRBJ2-7; no D gene is confidently identified. Sequencing input: PBMCs. The clonotype was recovered from a woman aged 60-70 years with lung cancer. The DNA reads as follows: TGTGCCAGCAGTTCGAATCGGGAGCAGTACTTC. Translated, this gives CASSSNREQYF.